This T cell receptor (beta chain) was obtained from a study of T cells in Graves' hyperthyroidism and ophthalmopathy. TCR beta CDR3 regions were amplified from RNA transcripts. HTBI primers were used for first-round RT-PCR of the TCR CDR3. TCRdb analysed the multiplex PCR reads with MiXCR anew, one entry per CDR3 protein. This table holds 350,000 to 450,000 distinct CDR3 sequences, 15% to 20% found once. Orbital computed tomography, thyroid ultrasound, serum thyroxine and TRAb, and clinical symptoms together informed the diagnoses. First hyperthyroidism diagnosis is when the blood sample was obtained, before any ophthalmopathy symptoms. This CDR3 comprises 14 residues. Trimming took off 3 bases at V and 1 base at J, with 7 bases between the two ends. CDR1 SGDLS and CDR2 YYNGEE come from the germline V gene. In its sample, this clonotype was seen many times.

The chain links TRBV9 to TRBJ2-2; D unclear. This TCR was recovered from a woman in her thirties with Graves' hyperthyroidism that later progressed to Graves' ophthalmopathy. Sample: blood. The CDR3 nucleotides read TGTGCCAGCAGCGGCAGAGTGAACACCGGGGAGCTGTTTTTT. Protein product: CASSGRVNTGELFF.